This entry describes one TCR beta chain. What it binds is not known. Vbeta (60) and Jbeta (13) primers were used in the PCR. The protocol was immunoSEQ multiplex PCR, while the TCRdb copy is restricted to in-frame clones and leaves out a portion. Among more than 95,000 clones, 75% to 90% were seen once, and the ten largest hold approximately 6.9%. This entry belongs to a study of cytomegalovirus exposure and HLA in healthy donors. There are 13 residues in the CDR3. The ends lost 8 bases at V and 5 bases at J; junction bases unmatched: 7. Germline values: CDR1 MNHNS, CDR2 SASEGT. Study-wide results and caveats: Analyzed later, association rates of TCRs varied across HLA loci, with DRB1 most and HLA-C fewest. What a later analysis reportedly showed was that an Asian-associated ancestry cluster had fewer N-insertions than the approximately 670-donor mean. In a later analysis, at a false discovery rate of 0.05, 16,951 TCR beta sequences matched HLA alleles.

The clonotype was recovered from a man aged 30 to 45 in good health and CMV-seropositive. The chain couples TRBV6-1 to TRBJ2-5; the match to TRBD1 covers 8 bases. Sequencing was done on a sample of PBMCs. CDR3 sequence reads: CASGQGPWETQYF. Written as DNA, the CDR3 is TGTGCCAGCGGACAGGGACCCTGGGAGACCCAGTACTTC.